The 14 T cell receptor beta chains given below trace back to one sample, sequenced in a study of beta chain features in type 1 diabetes. Their cognate antigens are unknown. Study-level results: Moderately but significantly shorter TCRB CDR3s were found in Type 1 diabetes patients in all four CD4+ subsets.

Expressed TCRB transcripts were sequenced because the entire RNA isolate underwent reverse transcription. Profiled with immunoSEQ multiplex PCR; TCRdb holds only in-frame clones, not every one. The repertoire holds about 26,000 clones, roughly half seen once, with 0.3% to 0.35% in the top ten. Sequencing was done on a sample of stem cell memory CD4+ T cells from blood. The receptors derive from a young man with type 1 diabetes.

V gene TRBV9 combines with J gene TRBJ2-1; 11 bases fit TRBD1. The germline V gene encodes CDR1 SGDLS and CDR2 YYNGEE. The CDR3 length is 16 residues. With 4 bases clipped from V and 8 bases from J, the junction kept 11 bases outside the gene matches. Written as DNA, the CDR3 is TGTGCCAGCAGCCAAAGGACAGGGGGCCTCGGCTATGAGCAGTTCTTC. Translated, it gives CASSQRTGGLGYEQFF.

The chain links TRBV29-1 to TRBJ1-3, with unresolved D. CDR1 and CDR2 (germline): SQVTM, ANQGSEA. The CDR3 spans 12 residues. Trimming pared 6 bases from V and 2 bases from J, leaving 8 bases between. Written as DNA, the CDR3 is TGCAGCGTCCTTCACACTGGAAACACCATATATTTT. Its protein is CSVLHTGNTIYF. The complete variable domain, with remaining parts taken from reference TRBV29-1 and TRBJ1-3, reads SAVISQKPSRDICQRGTSLTIQCQVDSQVTMMFWYRQQPGQSLTLIATANQGSEATYESGFVIDKFPISRPNLTFSTLTVSNMSPEDSSIYLCSVLHTGNTIYFGEGSWLTVV.

V usage is TRBV2 and J usage is TRBJ2-7; 8 positions match TRBD1. The CDR3 spans 13 residues. V dropped 11 bases and J dropped 7; count of bases not matched to a gene: 13. Germline CDR1 and CDR2: SNHLY and FYNNEI. DNA of the CDR3: TGTGCCGGTAGAGGGCAGGGGGCGATGGAGCAGTACTTC. It codes for CAGRGQGAMEQYF.

A few counts support this clone. The chain employs TRBV5-1 and TRBJ2-1; 9 positions agree with TRBD2. Unmatched junction bases numbered 8, after V lost 4 bases and J lost 9 bases. Per the germline V gene, CDR1 is SGHRS and CDR2 is YFSETQ. The CDR3 contains 14 residues. The CDR3 DNA follows: TGCGCCAGCAGCGCGACTAGCGGTGTGGGTGAGCAGTTCTTC. Residues: CASSATSGVGEQFF.

The genes are TRBV5-4 and TRBJ1-2, with 9 bases aligning to TRBD1. Losses at the gene ends were 7 bases for V and 4 bases for J; bases not matched to a gene: 11. There are 15 residues in the CDR3. The V gene's germline CDR1 is SGHNT and CDR2 YYREEE (reference sequence). Written as DNA, the CDR3 is TGTGCCAGCGGCAAATACAGGGGGCGCGGCTATGGCTACACCTTC. Translation: CASGKYRGRGYGYTF. Filled out from reference TRBV5-4 and TRBJ1-2, the complete variable domain reads ETGVTQSPTHLIKTRGQQVTLRCSSQSGHNTVSWYQQALGQGPQFIFQYYREEENGRGNFPPRFSGLQFPNYSSELNVNALELDDSALYLCASGKYRGRGYGYTFGSGTRLTVV.

This clone was counted a few times. The chain combines TRBV30 with TRBJ2-7; the D gene is possibly TRBD1 (5 bases). The CDR3 extends over 13 amino acids. Germline CDR1 is GTSNPN and CDR2 is SVGIG (reference sequence). The ends were cut back, 1 base at V and 2 bases at J, with 9 bases in the middle. The CDR3 bases are TGTGCCTGGAGTGCCCAGGGCACCTACGAGCAGTACTTC. Protein product: CAWSAQGTYEQYF.

The table lists this clone with a few counts. The rearrangement joins TRBV7-8 to TRBJ2-3; TRBD2 agrees at 10 bases. CDR3 size: 16 residues. After removal of 7 bases from V and 0 bases from J, the junction contained 7 bases not matched to a gene. CDR1 is SGHVS, CDR2 FQNEAQ, per germline. The CDR3 bases are TGTGCCAGCAAGTACCGGACTAGCGGTAGCACAGATACGCAGTATTTT. It encodes CASKYRTSGSTDTQYF.

This clone was counted a few times. This CDR3 reads CASSSEGGGQPQHF. In nucleotides, the CDR3 is TGTGCCAGCAGTTCTGAGGGAGGGGGTCAGCCCCAGCATTTT. The J gene is TRBJ1-5, the V gene TRBV27, with a weak D call TRBD1 (6 bases). The germline gives CDR1 MNHEY, CDR2 SMNVEV (reference sequence). V was cut by 4 bases and J by 6 bases, with 13 bases left in between. The CDR3 extends over 14 amino acids.

The chain carries TRBV15 and TRBJ2-1; no firm D call. CDR1 LNHNV and CDR2 YYDKDF come from the germline V gene (reference sequence). Trimming took off 3 bases at V and 8 bases at J, with 14 bases between the two ends. This CDR3 has 14 residues. The CDR3 sequence: CATSRSSVNDEQFF. The CDR3 DNA is TGTGCCACCAGCAGGTCCAGTGTAAATGATGAGCAGTTCTTC.

The chain joins TRBV19 to TRBJ1-5, with 9 bases identical to TRBD1. The CDR3 extends over 15 amino acids. The germline V gene encodes CDR1 LNHDA and CDR2 SQIVND (reference sequence). Trimming at V came to 4 bases and at J to 5 bases, leaving 6 bases not matched to a gene. The CDR3 nucleotides are TGTGCCAGTAGTACCGGGACAGGGTGGGATCAGCCCCAGCATTTT. Translated, it gives CASSTGTGWDQPQHF.

The V call is TRBV5-1, the J call TRBJ1-1; the D is unclear. Between the trimmed V and J ends, which lost 2 bases and 0 bases, there was a span of 8 bases. The CDR3 is 14 amino acids. CDR1 is SGHRS and CDR2 is YFSETQ in the germline V gene. In nucleotides, the CDR3 is TGCGCCAGCAGCTTTAACACCCTGAACACTGAAGCTTTCTTT. Amino acid sequence: CASSFNTLNTEAFF.

This clone was observed a handful of times. The chain recombines TRBV9 with TRBJ2-3; 10 bases are shared with TRBD1. Per the germline V gene, CDR1 is SGDLS and CDR2 is YYNGEE. This CDR3 region has 16 residues. V was clipped by 0 bases and J by 2 bases; unmatched bases: 3. The CDR3: CASSVGDRGVTDTQYF. For the CDR3, the DNA is TGTGCCAGCAGCGTAGGGGACAGGGGAGTCACAGATACGCAGTATTTT.

V and J are TRBV9 and TRBJ2-7; D gene ambiguous. The CDR3 spans 14 residues. Germline values: CDR1 SGDLS, CDR2 YYNGEE. Trimming took off 2 bases at V and 0 bases at J, with 9 bases between the two ends. The CDR3 nucleotides are TGTGCCAGCAGCGTTGGCAGGCTCTCCTACGAGCAGTACTTC. Amino acids: CASSVGRLSYEQYF.

The sample holds one count of this clone. The chain links TRBV5-1 to TRBJ2-5; TRBD1 aligns across 7 bases. The germline V gene encodes CDR1 SGHRS and CDR2 YFSETQ. The CDR3 consists of 14 residues. Unmatched junction bases numbered 5, after V lost 4 bases and J lost 2 bases. Written as DNA, the CDR3 is TGCGCCAGCAGCCGGGACAGCCGGCAAGAGACCCAGTACTTC. Its translation is CASSRDSRQETQYF.